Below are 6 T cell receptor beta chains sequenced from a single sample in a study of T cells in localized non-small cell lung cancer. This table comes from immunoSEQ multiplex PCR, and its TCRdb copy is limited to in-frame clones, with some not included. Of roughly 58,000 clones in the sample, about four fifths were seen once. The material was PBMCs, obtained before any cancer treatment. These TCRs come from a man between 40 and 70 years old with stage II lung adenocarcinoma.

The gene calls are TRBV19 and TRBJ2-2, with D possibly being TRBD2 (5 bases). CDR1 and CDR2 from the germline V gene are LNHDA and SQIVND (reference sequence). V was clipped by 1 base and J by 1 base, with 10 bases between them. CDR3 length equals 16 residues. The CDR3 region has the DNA TGTGCCAGTAGTATAGGGCCTAGCCTGAACACCGGGGAGCTGTTTTTT. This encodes CASSIGPSLNTGELFF.

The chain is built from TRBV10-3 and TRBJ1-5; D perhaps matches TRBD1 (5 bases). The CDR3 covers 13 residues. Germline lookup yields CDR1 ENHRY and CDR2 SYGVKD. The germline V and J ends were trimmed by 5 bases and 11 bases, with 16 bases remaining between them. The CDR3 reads CAISPGAKEAQHF. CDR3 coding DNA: TGTGCCATCAGTCCCGGGGCCAAAGAAGCCCAGCATTTT.

This CDR3 is CSAGAGGEVTEAFF. In DNA form, the CDR3 reads TGCAGCGCTGGCGCGGGGGGGGAAGTCACTGAAGCTTTCTTT. The genes are TRBV29-1 and TRBJ1-1; TRBD1 might be the D (5 bases). CDR1 and CDR2 (germline): SQVTM, ANQGSEA. The CDR3 runs to 14 residues. The V end lost 7 bases, the J end lost 4 bases, and 19 bases lay between the germline ends.

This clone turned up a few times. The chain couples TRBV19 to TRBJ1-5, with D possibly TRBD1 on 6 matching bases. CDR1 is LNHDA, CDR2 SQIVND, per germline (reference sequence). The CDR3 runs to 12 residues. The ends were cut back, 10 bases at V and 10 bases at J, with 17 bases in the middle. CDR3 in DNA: TGTGCCACACGGAGGGGGGAAGCACCCCAGCATTTT. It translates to CATRRGEAPQHF. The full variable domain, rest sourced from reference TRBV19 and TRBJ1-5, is DGGITQSPKYLFRKEGQNVTLSCEQNLNHDAMYWYRQDPGQGLRLIYYSQIVNDFQKGDIAEGYSVSREKKESFPLTVTSAQKNPTAFYLCATRRGEAPQHFGDGTRLSIL.

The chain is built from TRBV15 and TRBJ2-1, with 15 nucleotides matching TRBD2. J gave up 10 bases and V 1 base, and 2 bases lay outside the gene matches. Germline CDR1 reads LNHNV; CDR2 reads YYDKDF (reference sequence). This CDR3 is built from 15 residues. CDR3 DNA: TGTGCCACCAGCAGAGTCGGGACTAGCGGGAGGGAGCAGTTCTTC. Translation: CATSRVGTSGREQFF.

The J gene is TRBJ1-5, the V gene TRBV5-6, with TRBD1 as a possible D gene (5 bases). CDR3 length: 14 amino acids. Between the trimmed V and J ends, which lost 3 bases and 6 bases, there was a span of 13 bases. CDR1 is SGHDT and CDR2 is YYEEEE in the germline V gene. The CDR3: CASSSTVARQPQHF. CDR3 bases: TGTGCCAGCAGCTCGACAGTTGCGCGTCAGCCCCAGCATTTT.